Below, 21 T cell receptor beta chains from the same sample are listed, as sequenced in a study of technical replicates of blood from a few donors. Clones were read by immunoSEQ multiplex PCR, and TCRdb kept only the in-frame ones, dropping some. The profile shows over 90,000 clones, roughly 96% of them singletons. Material: T cells isolated from PBMCs. The receptors derive from a human donor in good health.

This rearrangement joins TRBV6-5 to TRBJ1-4, with D maybe TRBD1 (5 bases). V was clipped by 0 bases and J by 4 bases, with 12 bases between them. CDR3 length: 16 residues. The germline V gene encodes CDR1 MNHEY and CDR2 SVGAGI. CDR3 DNA sequence: TGTGCCAGCAGTTACTCATTCCAGGGAAGTAATGAAAAACTGTTTTTT. This sequence encodes CASSYSFQGSNEKLFF.

The chain carries TRBV5-1 and TRBJ1-1; TRBD1 agrees at 7 bases. V shed 4 bases, J shed 5 bases, and the junction held 14 bases outside the gene matches. CDR3 size: 16 residues. Germline V CDR1 and CDR2: SGHRS, YFSETQ. Here the CDR3 reads CASSDFKTGWTTEAFF. In nucleotides, the CDR3 is TGCGCCAGCAGCGACTTTAAGACAGGGTGGACTACTGAAGCTTTCTTT.

The rearrangement joins TRBV7-9 to TRBJ2-7, with D tentatively TRBD2 (6 bases). Germline V gene sequence: CDR1 SEHNR, CDR2 FQNEAQ (reference sequence). V was shortened by 2 bases and J by 6 bases, with 17 bases between the two germline ends. This CDR3 has 15 residues. The CDR3 region has the DNA TGTGCCAGCAGCTTACAGGAGGGATTTGAGCTCGAGCAGTACTTC. Its translation is CASSLQEGFELEQYF.

This chain connects TRBV27 to TRBJ2-1; 7 nucleotides align to TRBD2. Trimming at V came to 6 bases and at J to 2 bases, leaving 4 bases not matched to a gene. The CDR3 totals 14 residues. The germline CDR1 and CDR2 sequences are MNHEY and SMNVEV (reference sequence). The CDR3 coding sequence is TGTGCCAGCAGGCTGGGAGGGCCCTACAATGAGCAGTTCTTC. Translating it yields CASRLGGPYNEQFF.

A single count supports this clone. The V gene is TRBV19, the J gene TRBJ1-2, with TRBD1 matching over 9 bases. This CDR3 region has 14 residues. Germline CDR1 reads LNHDA; CDR2 reads SQIVND (reference sequence). The junction had 3 bases not matched to a gene; V was cut back by 4 bases and J by 3 bases. CDR3 sequence (DNA): TGTGCCAGTAGTAACAGGGGGCTTTACTATGGCTACACCTTC. Translating it yields CASSNRGLYYGYTF. The full variable domain, rest sourced from reference TRBV19 and TRBJ1-2, is DGGITQSPKYLFRKEGQNVTLSCEQNLNHDAMYWYRQDPGQGLRLIYYSQIVNDFQKGDIAEGYSVSREKKESFPLTVTSAQKNPTAFYLCASSNRGLYYGYTFGSGTRLTVV.

The genes are TRBV5-6 and TRBJ1-4; tentatively, D is TRBD1 (6 bases). CDR1 is SGHDT, CDR2 YYEEEE, per germline. The CDR3 runs 17 residues. V shed 1 base and J shed 3 bases, with 16 bases lying between them. The CDR3 here is CASSLNPGHLSNEKLFF. DNA of the CDR3: TGTGCCAGCAGCTTGAACCCGGGACATCTCTCTAATGAAAAACTGTTTTTT.

The chain couples TRBV5-6 to TRBJ2-6, with 7 bases identical to TRBD1. The CDR3 runs to 19 residues. Germline V CDR1 and CDR2: SGHDT, YYEEEE. V dropped 6 bases and J dropped 4; count of bases not matched to a gene: 19. The CDR3 spells CASNTLTGAITLGANVLTF. Written as DNA, the CDR3 is TGTGCCAGCAACACCCTAACAGGGGCAATAACTCTAGGGGCCAACGTCCTGACTTTC.

CDR3 sequence (DNA): TGTGCCAGCAGTGAAAGGGGAGGTGAGGCCTACGAGCAGTACTTC. Translating gives CASSERGGEAYEQYF. This sequence joins TRBV6-1 and TRBJ2-7, with D possibly being TRBD2 (6 bases). Trimming took 2 bases from V and 2 from J, leaving 13 bases between them. Germline V gene lookup returns CDR1 MNHNS and CDR2 SASEGT. The CDR3 has 15 residues.

The rearrangement joins TRBV9 to TRBJ2-5, with TRBD1 matching over 7 bases. This CDR3 is 17 amino acids long. Germline V gene sequence: CDR1 SGDLS, CDR2 YYNGEE. After removal of 0 bases from V and 4 bases from J, the junction contained 12 bases not matched to a gene. The CDR3: CASSVGTQGLLGETQYF. CDR3 sequence (DNA): TGTGCCAGCAGCGTAGGTACACAGGGGCTTTTAGGAGAGACCCAGTACTTC.

The V and J genes are TRBV4-1 and TRBJ2-1; no clear D gene. Trimming cost V 3 bases and J 0 bases, with 6 bases left between them. From germline, CDR1 is MGHRA and CDR2 YSYEKL. This CDR3 comprises 14 residues. DNA for the CDR3: TGCGCCAGCAGCCAGGAGAGCTCCTACAATGAGCAGTTCTTC. Its protein product is CASSQESSYNEQFF.

This clone was detected once. The CDR3 protein is CASSRKGQGLTEAFF. For the CDR3, the DNA is TGCGCCAGCAGCCGAAAGGGACAGGGATTAACTGAAGCTTTCTTT. V gene TRBV4-3 combines with J gene TRBJ1-1; 9 positions match TRBD1. J gave up 5 bases and V 4 bases, and 8 bases lay outside the gene matches. CDR1 and CDR2 (germline): LGHNA, YSLEER. The CDR3 spans 15 residues.

This chain links TRBV7-8 with TRBJ1-2, with 7 bases identical to TRBD1. CDR1 is SGHVS, CDR2 FQNEAQ, per germline. V shed 1 base and J 4 bases; nucleotides not matched to a gene: 6. The CDR3 has 15 residues. The CDR3 bases are TGTGCCAGCAGCTTAGATACGACAGGGCGCTATGGCTACACCTTC. Translation gives CASSLDTTGRYGYTF.

The V call is TRBV19, the J call TRBJ2-7; D not resolved. With 3 bases removed from V and 2 bases from J, the gap between germline ends came to 11 bases. Germline lookup yields CDR1 LNHDA and CDR2 SQIVND (reference sequence). The CDR3 has 14 residues. CDR3 nucleotide sequence: TGTGCCAGTAGTATTCAGACAAGAGCCTACGAGCAGTACTTC. Protein product: CASSIQTRAYEQYF. Drawing the rest from reference TRBV19 and TRBJ2-7, the complete variable domain is DGGITQSPKYLFRKEGQNVTLSCEQNLNHDAMYWYRQDPGQGLRLIYYSQIVNDFQKGDIAEGYSVSREKKESFPLTVTSAQKNPTAFYLCASSIQTRAYEQYFGPGTRLTVT.

V gene TRBV9 combines with J gene TRBJ1-4; D unclear. With 0 bases removed from V and 0 bases from J, the gap between germline ends came to 9 bases. There are 16 residues in the CDR3. The germline gives CDR1 SGDLS, CDR2 YYNGEE. CDR3 nucleotides: TGTGCCAGCAGCGTAGGGCTGTTATCAACTAATGAAAAACTGTTTTTT. As protein: CASSVGLLSTNEKLFF.

This clone was counted a single time. This chain uses TRBV15 with TRBJ2-7; TRBD1 might be the D (5 bases). Per germline, CDR1 LNHNV and CDR2 YYDKDF (reference sequence). The CDR3 runs to 15 residues. The V and J ends lost 1 base and 2 bases respectively, with 12 bases between them. The CDR3 loop reads CATSRVGHATYEQYF. In nucleotides, the CDR3 is TGTGCCACCAGCAGAGTAGGACACGCTACCTACGAGCAGTACTTC.

This clone was found once. In DNA, the CDR3 is TGCAGCTACACCTTCCGCTCCTACGAGCAGTACTTC. Amino acid sequence: CSYTFRSYEQYF. The rearrangement links TRBV29-1 to TRBJ2-7, with D unresolved. Germline V CDR1 and CDR2: SQVTM, ANQGSEA. The CDR3 contains 12 residues. Trimming pared 8 bases from V and 0 bases from J, leaving 11 bases between.

The rearrangement uses TRBV5-1 and TRBJ2-3, with 8 bases that match TRBD2. Germline V gene lookup returns CDR1 SGHRS and CDR2 YFSETQ. CDR3 length: 16 amino acids. V was pared by 3 bases and J by 1 base, with 7 bases of the junction left unmatched. CDR3 nucleotides: TGCGCCAGCAGCTCCTTAGCGGGACGACGCACAGATACGCAGTATTTT. It encodes CASSSLAGRRTDTQYF.

The gene calls are TRBV5-1 and TRBJ2-7, with D possibly TRBD1 on 5 matching bases. The CDR3 runs to 16 residues. The V and J ends lost 0 bases and 0 bases respectively, with 13 bases between them. CDR1 is SGHRS, CDR2 YFSETQ, per germline. CDR3 sequence reads: CASSLEGQGRSYEQYF. The CDR3 region has the DNA TGCGCCAGCAGCTTGGAAGGTCAGGGTCGCTCCTACGAGCAGTACTTC.

The chain is built from TRBV9 and TRBJ2-5; TRBD2 might be the D (6 bases). The ends were cut back, 0 bases at V and 5 bases at J, with 14 bases in the middle. The CDR3 contains 15 residues. Germline V lookup: CDR1 SGDLS, CDR2 YYNGEE. DNA for the CDR3: TGTGCCAGCAGCGTAGGAAACGGGAGAGGGGAGACCCAGTACTTC. Translation: CASSVGNGRGETQYF. Together with reference TRBV9 and TRBJ2-5, the CDR3 gives the full variable domain: DSGVTQTPKHLITATGQRVTLRCSPRSGDLSVYWYQQSLDQGLQFLIQYYNGEERAKGNILERFSAQQFPDLHSELNLSSLELGDSALYFCASSVGNGRGETQYFGPGTRLLVL.

The chain combines TRBV5-1 with TRBJ2-2, with 9 bases identical to TRBD2. Germline V gene lookup returns CDR1 SGHRS and CDR2 YFSETQ. V dropped 2 bases and J dropped 4; count of bases not matched to a gene: 6. There are 16 residues in the CDR3. CDR3 nucleotides: TGCGCCAGCAGCTTTAGAGCGGGAGGTATCACCGGGGAGCTGTTTTTT. Translation: CASSFRAGGITGELFF.

The V gene is TRBV6-5, the J gene TRBJ1-1, with unresolved D. This CDR3 spans 13 amino acids. Germline loops: CDR1 MNHEY, CDR2 SVGAGI. The germline V and J ends were trimmed by 6 bases and 1 base, with 9 bases remaining between them. The chain's CDR3 is CASRLGQNTEAFF. The CDR3, as DNA: TGTGCCAGCAGGCTGGGCCAGAACACTGAAGCTTTCTTT.